This entry describes one T cell receptor beta chain. Different DNA sequences within this sample yield the same CDR3. This CDR3 region has 15 residues. Germline assignment: CDR1 SEHNR and CDR2 FQNEAQ (reference sequence). V lost 7 bases and J 0 bases, leaving 10 bases between the germline ends. The source of the sample is a study of T cell responses to AZD1222 COVID-19 vaccine. Measured with immunoSEQ multiplex PCR; TCRdb has only the in-frame clones, and not every one. The sample holds some 90,000 clones, around 91% seen once. Specimen: peripheral blood, collected on day 0 of MenACWY control vaccination. This chain joins TRBV7-9 and TRBJ1-6; D gene uncertain. The receptor's source is an adult in good health. CDR3 bases: TGTGCCAGCACCTCGGGAAGCTCCTATAATTCACCCCTCCACTTT. It yields the protein CASTSGSSYNSPLHF.